These T cell receptor beta chains were read from a single sample in a study of blood T cell repertoires in COVID-19. Produced via immunoSEQ multiplex PCR; TCRdb's table is partial and in-frame only. The sample includes over 100,000 clones, 82% of them seen just once. The sample consisted of peripheral blood. The receptors were sampled from a man aged 65 to 79 with acute or convalescent COVID-19. Both conserved end residues are trimmed from each CDR3. Fields, in order: J gene, clone size, V gene, CDR3 protein. A clone size is listed for some rows: how often the clone was seen (once, few, many), or a class if it is expanded.

>TRBJ1-2|few|TRBV25-1
ASSDTLPGYT
>TRBJ1-1|.|TRBV19
ASIPAGMNTEAF
>TRBJ2-7|.|TRBV7-2
ASSLRSGRAEQY
>TRBJ2-3|.|TRBV5-1
ASSRQGKVGTDTQY
>TRBJ2-1|.|TRBV3-1/TRBV3-2
ASRKGLAVVNEQF
>TRBJ1-5|.|TRBV6-5
ASSWGGPQQPQH
>TRBJ2-7|.|TRBV10-1
ASSDSTKGDRPPYEQY
>TRBJ2-1|once|TRBV9
ASSVATSGSLDEQF
>TRBJ1-6|.|TRBV11-2
ASTTERGSPLH
>TRBJ2-7|.|TRBV5-1
ASSLDPPSGGRDEQY
>TRBJ1-2|.|TRBV7-9
ASSPGLVLPYT
>TRBJ2-3|.|TRBV2
ASSGGTSGRQDTQY
>TRBJ2-3|.|TRBV5-1
ASSRTSGSSSTDTQY
>TRBJ1-4|once|TRBV5-1
ASSPGGGHDEKLF
>TRBJ1-1|.|TRBV19
ASSIGPGTGNRYTEAF
>TRBJ2-2|.|TRBV19
ASSIEGRGELF
>TRBJ1-4|.|TRBV28
ASRKLKLDSNEKLF
>TRBJ1-1|.|TRBV4-2
ASSQGRTGGPDTEAF
>TRBJ2-3|.|TRBV2
ASSGTVLQEDTQY
>TRBJ2-7|.|TRBV5-4
ASGPGGGTSYEQY
>TRBJ1-4|.|TRBV5-1
ASSLGGTAEKLF
>TRBJ1-1|.|TRBV10-3
AISENGRNTEAF
>TRBJ2-7|few|TRBV7-2
ASSLRRGPSSYEQY
>TRBJ2-7|.|TRBV9
ASSASTGLAQDEQY
>TRBJ1-2|.|TRBV30
AWSLTAANYGYT
>TRBJ2-5|few|TRBV18
ASSPYMETQY
>TRBJ1-1|.|TRBV28
ASSNVGQVNTEAF
>TRBJ1-6|.|TRBV3-1/TRBV3-2
ASSREGSPLH
>TRBJ2-1|.|TRBV6-5
ASSYGGNPEQF
>TRBJ1-2|.|TRBV18
ASSPDKTANYGYT
>TRBJ1-2|.|TRBV19
ASRETGGGYGYT
>TRBJ2-5|few|TRBV28
ASSLLVQTQY
>TRBJ2-7|.|TRBV5-1
ASSSGTGSNEQY
>TRBJ2-5|once|TRBV27
ASRPIPGQGGEETQY
>TRBJ1-6|.|TRBV10-3
AISLLPGQGDSPLH
>TRBJ2-4|.|TRBV3-1/TRBV3-2
ASSPSWTRKNIQY
>TRBJ1-6|.|TRBV19
ASSITGMDSPLH
>TRBJ1-1|.|TRBV29-1
SVTENTEAF
>TRBJ1-1|.|TRBV5-1
ASSDGSQGAAF
>TRBJ1-1|once|TRBV28
ASIQGGNTEAF
>TRBJ1-6|.|TRBV14
ASSQFGTANNSPLH
>TRBJ2-2|.|TRBV9
ASSPQARATLSNTGELF
>TRBJ1-2|once|TRBV9
ASSVDLSGGRVSGYT
>TRBJ2-7|.|TRBV21-1
ASLSTGPTHYEQY
>TRBJ2-3|.|TRBV5-4
ASSQSQTSTDTQY
>TRBJ2-7|once|TRBV15
ATSNTLSGRFTYEQY
>TRBJ1-6|.|TRBV2
ASLAEGRGSPLH
>TRBJ1-1|.|TRBV30
AWSAGTKNTEAF
>TRBJ2-3|.|TRBV5-1
ASSLEGGTSLDTQY
>TRBJ2-6|once|TRBV30
AWGRGGSPGANVLT
>TRBJ1-5|.|TRBV28
ASTGTGAYQPQH
>TRBJ1-2|.|TRBV7-6
ASSSNYHTGGIGYT
>TRBJ2-5|.|TRBV5-1
ASSLEDPGKETQY
>TRBJ1-5|.|TRBV28
ASSPRGRGNQPQH
>TRBJ2-7|.|TRBV6-4
ASSDTAHRGLEQY